These 5 T cell receptor beta chains were all obtained from the same sample, sequenced in a study of regulatory T cells in long-lasting Graves disease. Regarding time point: newly diagnosed GD, antithyroid drugs for less than 3 months. Isolated PBMC RNA provided the starting material for the TCR library. Sequencing libraries for TCR beta were prepared with iRepertoire HTBI primers and Arm-PCR of CDR3 regions. TCRdb redid the calling of the multiplex PCR reads with MiXCR, one entry per CDR3 protein. In the table there are hundreds of thousands of distinct CDR3 sequences, roughly 14% of which are singletons. These data were likewise used in another study, on T cells in Graves' hyperthyroidism and ophthalmopathy.

The sample in question was peripheral blood mononuclear cells (PBMCs), obtained at new diagnosis, from a patient treated with antithyroid drugs. Every receptor here comes from a man between 25 and 39 years old with Graves disease.

This clonotype was seen many times. The chain carries TRBV12-3 or TRBV12-4 and TRBJ2-7, with 8 bases matching TRBD1. The junction had 24 bases not matched to a gene; V was cut back by 6 bases and J by 2 bases. The CDR3 is 20 amino acids. The CDR3 region has the DNA TGTGCCAGCAGCTCCTATTCCTCCTTCGCTCGGGACAGGCATCCCTACGAGCAGTACTTC. Translating gives CASSSYSSFARDRHPYEQYF.

This clonotype has just one count. This chain uses TRBV28 with TRBJ2-1; D is uncertain. The germline gives CDR1 MDHEN, CDR2 SYDVKM. V was cut by 1 base and J by 0 bases, with 7 bases left in between. The CDR3 runs 15 residues. Here the CDR3 reads CASSLSQGSYNEQFF. As DNA, the CDR3 is TGTGCCAGCAGTTTATCACAAGGCTCCTACAATGAGCAGTTCTTC.

This chain links TRBV6-1 with TRBJ1-5; D is unclear. This CDR3 has 13 amino acids. Per the germline V gene, CDR1 is MNHNS and CDR2 is SASEGT. The ends were cut back, 6 bases at V and 4 bases at J, with 10 bases in the middle. CDR3 region: CASSPDANQPQHF. The CDR3 nucleotides read TGTGCCAGCAGCCCGGACGCGAATCAGCCCCAGCATTTT.

This clonotype came up a few times. The DNA of the CDR3 is TGTGCCATCAGTTATGGGGGGGACGAGCAGTACTTC. It is translated as CAISYGGDEQYF. The V call is TRBV10-3, the J call TRBJ2-7; 7 bases agree with TRBD2. This CDR3 region has 12 residues. With 5 bases clipped from V and 5 bases from J, the junction kept 3 bases outside the gene matches. CDR1 is ENHRY, CDR2 SYGVKD, per germline.

In its sample, this clonotype was seen a few times. The chain is built from TRBV4-2 and TRBJ1-1; no definite D call. The germline V gene has CDR1 LGHNA and CDR2 YNFKEQ. Trimming took off 1 base at V and 0 bases at J, with 12 bases between the two ends. This CDR3 spans 16 amino acids. CDR3 nucleotides: TGTGCCAGCAGCCAAGTGGCGGCAGAGATGAACACTGAAGCTTTCTTT. Its translation is CASSQVAAEMNTEAFF.